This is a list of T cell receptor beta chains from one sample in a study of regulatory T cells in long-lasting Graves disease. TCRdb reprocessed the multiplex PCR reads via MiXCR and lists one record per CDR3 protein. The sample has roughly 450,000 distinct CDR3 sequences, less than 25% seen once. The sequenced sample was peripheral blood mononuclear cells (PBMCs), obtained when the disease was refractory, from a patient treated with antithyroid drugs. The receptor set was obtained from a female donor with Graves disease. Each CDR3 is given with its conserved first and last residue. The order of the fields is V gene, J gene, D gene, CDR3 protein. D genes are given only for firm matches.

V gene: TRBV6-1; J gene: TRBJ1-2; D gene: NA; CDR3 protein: CASSRDPNYGYTF
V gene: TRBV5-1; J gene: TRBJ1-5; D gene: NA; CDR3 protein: CASRRKGSNQPQHF
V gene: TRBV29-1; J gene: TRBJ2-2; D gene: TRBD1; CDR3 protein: CSVEQGANTGELFF
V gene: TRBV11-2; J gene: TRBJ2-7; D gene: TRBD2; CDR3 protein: CVSSLTGLAGEIEQYF
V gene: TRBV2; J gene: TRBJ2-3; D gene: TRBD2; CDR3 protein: CASLGTSGSGTQYF
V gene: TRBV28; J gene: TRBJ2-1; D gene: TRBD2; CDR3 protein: CASLSGRVQNEQFF
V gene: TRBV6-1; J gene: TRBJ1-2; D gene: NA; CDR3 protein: CASSAGGGYGYTF
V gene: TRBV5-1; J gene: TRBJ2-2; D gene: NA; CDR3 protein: CASTLGRSLTGELFF
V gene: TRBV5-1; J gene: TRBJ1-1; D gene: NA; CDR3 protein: CASSPNEMWAEAFF
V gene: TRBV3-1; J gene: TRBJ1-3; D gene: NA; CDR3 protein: CASSQGTIGNTIYF
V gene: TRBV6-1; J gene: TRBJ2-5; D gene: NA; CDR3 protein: CASPQEGAAQETQYF
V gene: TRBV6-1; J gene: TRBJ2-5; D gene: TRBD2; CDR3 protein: CASSTNSGRQETQYF
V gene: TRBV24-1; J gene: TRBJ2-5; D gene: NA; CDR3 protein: CATSDSLLGVGTQYF
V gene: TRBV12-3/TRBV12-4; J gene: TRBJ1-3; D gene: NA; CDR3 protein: CASSLDRIDGGNTIYF
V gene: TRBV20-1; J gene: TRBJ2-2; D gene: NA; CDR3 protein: CSASLVNTGELFF
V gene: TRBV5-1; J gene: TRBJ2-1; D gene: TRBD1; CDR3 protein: CASSLGDRVQKSQFF
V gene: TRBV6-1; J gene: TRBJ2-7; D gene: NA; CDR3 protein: CASSNRDRRIF
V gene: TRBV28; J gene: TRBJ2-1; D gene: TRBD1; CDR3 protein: CASSPGQGPNNEQFF
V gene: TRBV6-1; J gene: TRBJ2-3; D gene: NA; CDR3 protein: CASSSSRASTDTQYF
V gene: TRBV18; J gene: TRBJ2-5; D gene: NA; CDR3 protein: CASSPLTGNRETQYF
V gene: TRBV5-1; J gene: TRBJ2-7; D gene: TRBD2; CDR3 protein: CASSKGLAGDYEQYF
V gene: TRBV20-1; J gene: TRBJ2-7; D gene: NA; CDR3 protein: CSASVPPPSYEQYF
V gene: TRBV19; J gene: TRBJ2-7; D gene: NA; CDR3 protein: CASSPSGAEQYF